The present T cell receptor (beta chain) was sequenced within a study of radiation and T cells in renal cell carcinoma. Study-wide findings and caveats: From baseline, blood top tumor clonotypes peaked at 2 weeks post-radiation.

Regarding time point: baseline pretreatment blood. Treatment specified: 15 Gy SBRT to primary tumor, nephrectomy 4 weeks later. After SBRT, blood was collected at 2 and 4 weeks, plus baseline. The repertoire was sequenced with immunoSEQ multiplex PCR; TCRdb's copy has only in-frame clones and lacks some. The sample has about 150,000 clones, around 90% seen once; the top ten hold over 3.5%. V lost 2 bases and J 5 bases, leaving 10 bases between the germline ends. The germline gives CDR1 SGHNT, CDR2 YYREEE (reference sequence). The CDR3 has 13 amino acids. Turning to this clone: Its antigen is not known.

This receptor was identified in a woman between 70 and 85 years old with renal cell carcinoma. The J gene is TRBJ1-2, the V gene TRBV5-4; D ambiguous. The source material was blood, sampled from a patient whose treatment included radiotherapy and nephrectomy. CDR3 protein: CASSLSLEYGYTF. CDR3 nucleotide sequence: TGTGCCAGCAGCTTAAGTTTGGAGTATGGCTACACCTTC.